The present entry profiles one TCR beta chain with its context. RNA in amounts of about 0.5 to 1 ug was reverse transcribed with random hexamers. TCRdb reprocessed the immunoSEQ multiplex PCR reads with MiXCR, giving one entry per CDR3 protein. The data contain about 190,000 distinct CDR3 sequences, approximately 93% of them singletons. Controls comprised healthy donors matched for age and sex. This sample stems from a study of CD8 T cells in Susac syndrome. V lost 4 bases to trimming and J lost 2 bases, with 10 bases between them. The CDR3 has 15 amino acids. Per germline, CDR1 SGHRS and CDR2 YFSETQ. The sequenced sample was CD4+ T cells from PBMCs. The chain recombines TRBV5-1 with TRBJ2-6, with no clear D. This sequence was found in a human donor in good health. CDR3 region: CASSATLTGANVLTF. In nucleotides, the CDR3 is TGCGCCAGCAGCGCGACCCTAACTGGGGCCAACGTCCTGACTTTC.